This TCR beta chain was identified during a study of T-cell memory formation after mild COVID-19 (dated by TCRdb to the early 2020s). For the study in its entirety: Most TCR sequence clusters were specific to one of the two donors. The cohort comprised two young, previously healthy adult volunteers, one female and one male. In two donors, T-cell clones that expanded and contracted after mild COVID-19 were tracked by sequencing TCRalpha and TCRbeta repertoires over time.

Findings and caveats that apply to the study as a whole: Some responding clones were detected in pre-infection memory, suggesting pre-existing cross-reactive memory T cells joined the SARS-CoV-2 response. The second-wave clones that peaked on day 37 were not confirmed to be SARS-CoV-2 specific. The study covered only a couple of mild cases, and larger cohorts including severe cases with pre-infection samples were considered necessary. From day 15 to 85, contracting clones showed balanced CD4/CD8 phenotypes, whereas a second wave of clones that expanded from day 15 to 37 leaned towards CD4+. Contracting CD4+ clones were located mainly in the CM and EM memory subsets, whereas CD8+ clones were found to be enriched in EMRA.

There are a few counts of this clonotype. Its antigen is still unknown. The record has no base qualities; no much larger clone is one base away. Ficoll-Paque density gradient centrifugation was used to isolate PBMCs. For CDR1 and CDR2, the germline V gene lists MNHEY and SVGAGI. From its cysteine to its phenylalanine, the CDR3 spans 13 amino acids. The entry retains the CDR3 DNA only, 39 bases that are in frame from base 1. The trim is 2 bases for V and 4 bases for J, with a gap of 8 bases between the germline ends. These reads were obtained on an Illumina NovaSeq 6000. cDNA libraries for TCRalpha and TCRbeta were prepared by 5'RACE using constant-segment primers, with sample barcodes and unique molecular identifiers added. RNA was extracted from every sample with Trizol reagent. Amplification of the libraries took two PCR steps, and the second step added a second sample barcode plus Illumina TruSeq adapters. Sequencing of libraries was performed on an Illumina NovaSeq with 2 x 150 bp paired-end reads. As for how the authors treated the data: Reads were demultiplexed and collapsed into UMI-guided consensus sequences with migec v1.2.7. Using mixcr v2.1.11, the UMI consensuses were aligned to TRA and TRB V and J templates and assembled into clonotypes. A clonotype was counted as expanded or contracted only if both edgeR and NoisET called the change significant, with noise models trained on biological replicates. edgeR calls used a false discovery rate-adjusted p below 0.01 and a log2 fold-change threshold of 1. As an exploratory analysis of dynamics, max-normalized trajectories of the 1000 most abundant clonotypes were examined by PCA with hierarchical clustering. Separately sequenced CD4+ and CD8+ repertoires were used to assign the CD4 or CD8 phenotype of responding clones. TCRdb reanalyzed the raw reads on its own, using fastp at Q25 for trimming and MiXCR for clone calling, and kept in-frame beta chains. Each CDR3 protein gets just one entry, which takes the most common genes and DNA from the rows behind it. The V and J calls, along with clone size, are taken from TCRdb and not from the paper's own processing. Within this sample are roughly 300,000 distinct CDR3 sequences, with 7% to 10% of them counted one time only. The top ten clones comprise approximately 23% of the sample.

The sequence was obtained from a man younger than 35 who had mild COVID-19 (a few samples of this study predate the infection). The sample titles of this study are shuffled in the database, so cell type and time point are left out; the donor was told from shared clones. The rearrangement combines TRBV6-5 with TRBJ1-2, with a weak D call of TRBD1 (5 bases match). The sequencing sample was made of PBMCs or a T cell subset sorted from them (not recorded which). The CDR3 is CASSYGGGYGYTF. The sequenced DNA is TGTGCCAGCAGTTACGGGGGGGGCTATGGCTACACCTTC.